The T cell receptor (beta chain) described here comes from a study of regulatory T cells in long-lasting Graves disease. Points from the study as a whole: Fewer public clonotypes were shared by new patients (around 1,000) than by persistent patients (about 2,700).

This sample's time point: newly diagnosed GD, antithyroid drugs for less than 3 months. PBMC-extracted RNA yielded the TCR library. The CDR3 has 16 amino acids. Germline values: CDR1 SGHKS, CDR2 YYEKEE (reference sequence). Trimming took 1 base from V and 4 from J, leaving 14 bases between them. With iRepertoire HTBI primers and Arm-PCR of CDR3 regions, TCR beta libraries were built. In the study's own analysis: Samples revealed 50 to 70 TRBV and 14 TRBJ segments. One entry per CDR3 protein, called by TCRdb with MiXCR from the multiplex PCR reads. TCRdb's processing, not the study's, gives the V and J calls here. The sample has 350,000 to 450,000 distinct CDR3 sequences, approximately 16% seen once; the top ten hold 25% to 30%. This clonotype was seen only a few times. The antigen remains unidentified. This sample was shared with a second study, whose subject was T cells in Graves' hyperthyroidism and ophthalmopathy.

The sample in question was peripheral blood mononuclear cells (PBMCs), obtained at new diagnosis, from a patient treated with antithyroid drugs. The receptor was isolated from a middle-aged man with Graves disease. The gene calls are TRBV5-5 and TRBJ2-2; D perhaps matches TRBD1 (5 bases). CDR3 loop: CASSLSGAPFTGELFF. The CDR3 DNA follows: TGTGCCAGCAGCTTGAGTGGGGCACCCTTCACCGGGGAGCTGTTTTTT.